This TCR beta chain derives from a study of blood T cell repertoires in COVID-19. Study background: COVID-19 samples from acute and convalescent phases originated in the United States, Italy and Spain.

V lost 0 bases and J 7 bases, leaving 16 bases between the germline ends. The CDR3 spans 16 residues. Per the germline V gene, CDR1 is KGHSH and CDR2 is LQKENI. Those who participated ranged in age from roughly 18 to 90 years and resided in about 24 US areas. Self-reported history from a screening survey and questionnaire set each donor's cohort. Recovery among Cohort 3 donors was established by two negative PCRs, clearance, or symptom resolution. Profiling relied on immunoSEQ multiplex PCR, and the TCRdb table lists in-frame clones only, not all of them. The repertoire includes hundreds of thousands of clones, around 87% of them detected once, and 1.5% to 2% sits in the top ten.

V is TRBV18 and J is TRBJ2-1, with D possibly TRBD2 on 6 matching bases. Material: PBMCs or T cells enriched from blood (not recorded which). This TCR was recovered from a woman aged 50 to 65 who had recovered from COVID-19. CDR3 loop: CASSPPTRDLMNEQFF. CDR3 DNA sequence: TGTGCCAGCTCACCACCGACGCGGGATCTAATGAATGAGCAGTTCTTC.